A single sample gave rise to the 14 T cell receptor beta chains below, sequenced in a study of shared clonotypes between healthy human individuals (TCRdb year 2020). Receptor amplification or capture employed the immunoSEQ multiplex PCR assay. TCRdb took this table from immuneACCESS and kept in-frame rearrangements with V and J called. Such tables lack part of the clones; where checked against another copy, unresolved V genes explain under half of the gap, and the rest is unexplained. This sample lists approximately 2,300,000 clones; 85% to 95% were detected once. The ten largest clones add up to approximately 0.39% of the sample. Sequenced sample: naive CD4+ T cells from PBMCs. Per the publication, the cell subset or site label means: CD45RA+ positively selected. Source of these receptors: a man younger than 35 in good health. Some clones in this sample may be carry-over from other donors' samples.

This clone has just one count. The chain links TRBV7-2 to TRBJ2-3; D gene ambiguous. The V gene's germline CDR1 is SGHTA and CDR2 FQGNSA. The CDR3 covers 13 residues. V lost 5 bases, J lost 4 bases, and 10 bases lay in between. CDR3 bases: TGTGCCAGCAGCCCCCAGGACCCAGATACGCAGTATTTT. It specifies CASSPQDPDTQYF.

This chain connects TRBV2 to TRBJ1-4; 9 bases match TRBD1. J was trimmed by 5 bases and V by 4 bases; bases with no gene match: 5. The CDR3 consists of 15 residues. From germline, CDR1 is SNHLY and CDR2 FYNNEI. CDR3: CASSGLTGGNEKLFF. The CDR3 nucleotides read TGTGCCAGCAGTGGATTGACAGGGGGGAATGAAAAACTGTTTTTT.

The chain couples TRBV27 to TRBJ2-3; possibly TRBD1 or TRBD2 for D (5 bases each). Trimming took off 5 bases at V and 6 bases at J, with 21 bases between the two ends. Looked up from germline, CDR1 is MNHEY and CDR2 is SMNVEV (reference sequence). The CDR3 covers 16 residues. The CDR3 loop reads CASSPLLGRSADTQYF. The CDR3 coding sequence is TGTGCCAGCAGTCCACTACTGGGACGCTCGGCGGATACGCAGTATTTT.

In nucleotides, the CDR3 is TGTGCCAGCAGCCCAATCGGGGGGACTAGCAAGTATTTT. Protein sequence: CASSPIGGTSKYF. The chain links TRBV7-6 to TRBJ2-3, with TRBD2 matching over 9 bases. CDR1 and CDR2 from the germline V gene are SGHVS and FNYEAQ. CDR3 length: 13 amino acids. Trimming at V came to 5 bases and at J to 13 bases, leaving 10 bases not matched to a gene.

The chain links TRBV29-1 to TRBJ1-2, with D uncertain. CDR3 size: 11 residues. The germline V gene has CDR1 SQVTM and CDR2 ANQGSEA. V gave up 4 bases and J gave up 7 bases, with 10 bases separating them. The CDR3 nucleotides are TGCAGCGTTGCTGCCTCCGGTGGCTACACCTTC. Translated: CSVAASGGYTF.

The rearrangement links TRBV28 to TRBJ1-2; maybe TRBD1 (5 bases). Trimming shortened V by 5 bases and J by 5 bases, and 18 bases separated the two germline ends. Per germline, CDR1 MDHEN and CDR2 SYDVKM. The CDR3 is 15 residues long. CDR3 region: CASSDRGRDVYGYTF. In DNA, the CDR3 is TGTGCCAGCAGTGACCGGGGCCGGGACGTTTATGGCTACACCTTC.

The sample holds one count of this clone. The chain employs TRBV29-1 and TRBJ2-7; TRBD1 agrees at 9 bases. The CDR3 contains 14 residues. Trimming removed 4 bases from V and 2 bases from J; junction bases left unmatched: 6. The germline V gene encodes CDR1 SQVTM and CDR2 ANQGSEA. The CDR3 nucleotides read TGCAGCGTTGGGGCCGGGACAGGGACCTACGAGCAGTACTTC. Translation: CSVGAGTGTYEQYF.

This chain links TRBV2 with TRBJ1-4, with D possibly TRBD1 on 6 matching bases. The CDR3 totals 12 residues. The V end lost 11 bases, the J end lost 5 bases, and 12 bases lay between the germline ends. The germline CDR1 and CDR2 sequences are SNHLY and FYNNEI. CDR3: CAGAGDNEKLFF. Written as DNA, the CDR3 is TGTGCCGGGGCAGGGGACAATGAAAAACTGTTTTTT.

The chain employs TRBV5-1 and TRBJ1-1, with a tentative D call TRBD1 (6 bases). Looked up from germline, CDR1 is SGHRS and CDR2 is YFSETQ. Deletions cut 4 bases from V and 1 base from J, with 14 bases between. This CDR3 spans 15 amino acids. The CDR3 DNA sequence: TGCGCCAGCAGCCCACAGGGTACCTCGAACACTGAAGCTTTCTTT. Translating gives CASSPQGTSNTEAFF.

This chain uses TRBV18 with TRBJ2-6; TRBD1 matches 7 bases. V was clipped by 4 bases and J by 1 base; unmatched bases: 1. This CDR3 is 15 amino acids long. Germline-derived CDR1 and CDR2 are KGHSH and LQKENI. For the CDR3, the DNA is TGTGCCAGCTCACTACAGGGGTCTGGGGCCAACGTCCTGACTTTC. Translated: CASSLQGSGANVLTF.

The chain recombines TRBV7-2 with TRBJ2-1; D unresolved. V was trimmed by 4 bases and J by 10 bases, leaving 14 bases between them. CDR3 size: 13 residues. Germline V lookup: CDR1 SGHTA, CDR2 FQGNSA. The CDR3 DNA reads TGTGCCAGCAGCTCACCCGCGGTGGGGGAGCAGTTCTTC. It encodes CASSSPAVGEQFF.

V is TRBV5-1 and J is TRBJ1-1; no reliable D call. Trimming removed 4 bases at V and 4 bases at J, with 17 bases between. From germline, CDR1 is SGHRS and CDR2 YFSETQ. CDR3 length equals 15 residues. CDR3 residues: CASSPQDPWGTEAFF. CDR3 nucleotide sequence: TGCGCCAGCAGCCCCCAGGATCCGTGGGGCACTGAAGCTTTCTTT.

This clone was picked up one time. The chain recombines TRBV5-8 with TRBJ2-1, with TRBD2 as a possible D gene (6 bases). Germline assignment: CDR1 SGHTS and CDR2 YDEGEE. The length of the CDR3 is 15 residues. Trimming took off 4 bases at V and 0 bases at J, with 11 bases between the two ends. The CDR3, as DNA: TGTGCCAGCAGCCGGGACTCGAACTCCTACAATGAGCAGTTCTTC. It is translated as CASSRDSNSYNEQFF.

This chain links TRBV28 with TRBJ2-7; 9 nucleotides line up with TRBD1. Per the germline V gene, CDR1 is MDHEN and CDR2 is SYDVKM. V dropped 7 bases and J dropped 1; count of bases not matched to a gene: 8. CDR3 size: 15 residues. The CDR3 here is CASNFPGTGSYEQYF. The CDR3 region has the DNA TGTGCCAGCAACTTCCCCGGGACAGGGTCCTACGAGCAGTACTTC.